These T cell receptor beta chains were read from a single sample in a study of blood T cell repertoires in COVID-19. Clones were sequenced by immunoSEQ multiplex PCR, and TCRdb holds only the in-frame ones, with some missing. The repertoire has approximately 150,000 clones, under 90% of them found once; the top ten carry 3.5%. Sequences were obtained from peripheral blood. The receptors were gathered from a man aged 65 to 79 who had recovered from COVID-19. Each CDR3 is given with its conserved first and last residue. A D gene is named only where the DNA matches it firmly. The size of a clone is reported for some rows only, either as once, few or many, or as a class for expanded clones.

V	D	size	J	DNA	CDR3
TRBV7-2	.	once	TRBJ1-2	TGTGCCAGCAGCCCCCGGGGATGGCTTCGGGGTGGTGGCTACACCTTC	CASSPRGWLRGGGYTF
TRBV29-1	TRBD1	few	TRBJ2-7	TGCAGCGCCGCCCGAACCGGGACAGGGACCTACGAGCAGTACTTC	CSAARTGTGTYEQYF
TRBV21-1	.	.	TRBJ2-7	TGTGCCAGCAGTCTTTTCTTAGGGGTCCGCGAGCAGTACTTC	CASSLFLGVREQYF
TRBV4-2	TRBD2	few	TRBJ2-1	TGTGCCAGCAGCCGCATCGGGACTAACAGGAGGGACAATGAGCAGTTCTTC	CASSRIGTNRRDNEQFF
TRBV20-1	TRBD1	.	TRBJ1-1	TGCAGTGCTAGTCCCGGGACAGGCTGGCACACTGAAGCTTTCTTT	CSASPGTGWHTEAFF
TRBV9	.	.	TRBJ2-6	TGTGCCAGCAGCGTAGAGAGGTCCTCTGGGGCCAACGTCCTGACTTTC	CASSVERSSGANVLTF
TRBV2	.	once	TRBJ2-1	TGTGCCAGCAGCCCGGGTAGCAATGAGCAGTTCTTC	CASSPGSNEQFF
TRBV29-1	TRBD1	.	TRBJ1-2	TGCAGCGTTCCGGGACAGGGGGTTACTAACTATGGCTACACCTTC	CSVPGQGVTNYGYTF
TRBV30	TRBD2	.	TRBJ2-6	TGTGCCTGGAGTGAGTTTGCGGGAGCAGCAGGGGCCAACGTCCTGACTTTC	CAWSEFAGAAGANVLTF
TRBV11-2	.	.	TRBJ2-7	TGTGCCAGCAGCCCGTGGGACAACCTTCGGGAGCAGTACTTC	CASSPWDNLREQYF
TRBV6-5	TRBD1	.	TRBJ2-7	TGTGCCAGCAGAGACAGGGAAGCCTACGAGCAGTACTTC	CASRDREAYEQYF
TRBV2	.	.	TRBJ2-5	TGTGCCAGCAGTGAAGCGCCAGGGGGGTGGGAGACCCAGTACTTC	CASSEAPGGWETQYF
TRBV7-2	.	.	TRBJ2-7	TGTGCCAGCAGCTTATGGGGGGTAGCGGAGTACGAGCAGTACTTC	CASSLWGVAEYEQYF
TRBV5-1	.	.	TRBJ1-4	TGCGCCAGCAGCTTGGGGACGGACTTGGATTTGGGAAAACTGTTTTTT	CASSLGTDLDLGKLFF
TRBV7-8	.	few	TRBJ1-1	TGTGCCAGCAGCTTAGGTCGGGTGGGTAGGCAAGCTTTCTTT	CASSLGRVGRQAFF
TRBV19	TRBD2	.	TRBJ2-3	TGTGCCAGTAGTGTCACTAGCGGGCGGGAGAGCACAGATACGCAGTATTTT	CASSVTSGRESTDTQYF
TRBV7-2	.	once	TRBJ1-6	TGTGCCAGCAGCTTAGTAGTGAATTCACCCCTCCACTTT	CASSLVVNSPLHF
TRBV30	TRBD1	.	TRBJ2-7	TGTGCCTGGAGTGTAAGGGGGACAGGGCGCAACGAGCAGTACTTC	CAWSVRGTGRNEQYF
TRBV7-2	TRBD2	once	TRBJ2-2	TGTGCCAGCAGCGTACTAGCGGGAGGGCCAGACACCGGGGAGCTGTTTTTT	CASSVLAGGPDTGELFF
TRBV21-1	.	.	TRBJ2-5	TGTGCCAGCAGCAAACCGTCGCTAGCGGGAGAGACCCAGTACTTC	CASSKPSLAGETQYF
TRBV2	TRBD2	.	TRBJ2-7	TGTGCCAGCAGTGCGACTAGCGGGATCGAGCAGTACTTC	CASSATSGIEQYF
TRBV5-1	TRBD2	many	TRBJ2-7	TGCGCCAGCAGCGAAACCGGACTAGCGGAGGCGTCCTACGAGCAGTACTTC	CASSETGLAEASYEQYF
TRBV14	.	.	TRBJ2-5	TGTGCCAGCAGCCAAACCCGTCTTCGCAGCGAACAAGAGACCCAGTACTTC	CASSQTRLRSEQETQYF
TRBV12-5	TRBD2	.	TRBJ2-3	TGTGCTAGTGGTTTGGCGAGACTAGCGGGAGTTCCAGATACGCAGTATTTT	CASGLARLAGVPDTQYF
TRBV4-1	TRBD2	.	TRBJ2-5	TGCGCCAGCAGCCAAGGCTGGCTAGCGGTACAAGAGACCCAGTACTTC	CASSQGWLAVQETQYF
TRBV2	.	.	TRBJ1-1	TGTGCCGCCAACCTGGAAGGCGGGGACACTGAAGCTTTCTTT	CAANLEGGDTEAFF
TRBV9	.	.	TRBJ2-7	TGTGCCAGCAGCGTAGTTGACTCCCCCTCCTACGAGCAGTACTTC	CASSVVDSPSYEQYF
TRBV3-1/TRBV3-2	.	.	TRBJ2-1	TGTGCCAGCAGCCAAATTTCAAACTCCTACAATGAGCAGTTCTTC	CASSQISNSYNEQFF
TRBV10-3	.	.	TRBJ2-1	TGTGCCATCAGTGAGTCGACAGGAGATGAGCAGTTCTTC	CAISESTGDEQFF
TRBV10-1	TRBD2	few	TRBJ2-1	TGCGCCAGCAGTGCTAGAGCGGGGGGTGGGCAGTTCTTC	CASSARAGGGQFF
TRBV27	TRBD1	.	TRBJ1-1	TGTGCCAGCAGTTCCAGACAGGGGGAACTGAGCACTGAAGCTTTCTTT	CASSSRQGELSTEAFF
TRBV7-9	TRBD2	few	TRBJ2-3	TGTGCCAGCAGCTTGGGACTAGCGGGAGGCACAGATACGCAGTATTTT	CASSLGLAGGTDTQYF
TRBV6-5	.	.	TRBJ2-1	TGTGCCAGCAGCCCGGGCGGAGGGAATGAGCAGTTCTTC	CASSPGGGNEQFF
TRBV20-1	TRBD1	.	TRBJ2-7	TGCAGTGCTAGTAGCACGGGACAGGGCTACGAGCAGTACTTC	CSASSTGQGYEQYF
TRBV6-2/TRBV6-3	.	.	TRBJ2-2	TGTGCCAGCAGTTGGGGGCCCGCCGGGGAGCTGTTTTTT	CASSWGPAGELFF
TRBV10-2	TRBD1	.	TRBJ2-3	TGCGCCAGCAGCCCGGGACAGGGGTATGATACGCAGTATTTT	CASSPGQGYDTQYF
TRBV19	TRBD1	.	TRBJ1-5	TGTGCCAGTAGACCCCAGACAGGGTATAGCAATCAGCCCCAGCATTTT	CASRPQTGYSNQPQHF
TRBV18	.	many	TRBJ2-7	TGTGCCAGCTCACCCGGAGGCATTTCCTACGAGCAGTACTTC	CASSPGGISYEQYF
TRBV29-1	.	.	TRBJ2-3	TGCAGCGTCGGGGGAGACACAGATACGCAGTATTTT	CSVGGDTDTQYF
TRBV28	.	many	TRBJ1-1	TGTGCCAGCAGTTTCGGTACGGTTAAAGCTTTCTTT	CASSFGTVKAFF
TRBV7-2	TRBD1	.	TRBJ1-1	TGTGCCAGCAGCTCATGGGCGACAGGGGGCGCCGAGGCTTTCTTT	CASSSWATGGAEAFF
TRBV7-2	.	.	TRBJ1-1	TGTGCCAGCAGCCTATCTACAGGGCTGAGCACTGAAGCTTTCTTT	CASSLSTGLSTEAFF
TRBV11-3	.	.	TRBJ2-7	TGTGCCAGCGGAACCGAGTGGGCCTCCGACGTCCTCTACGAGCAGTACTTC	CASGTEWASDVLYEQYF
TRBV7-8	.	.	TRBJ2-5	TGTGCCAGCAGCCCGTTCAACAGAGAGACCCAGTACTTC	CASSPFNRETQYF
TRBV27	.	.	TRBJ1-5	TGTGCCACGTCTCTAGGGGGAAACAATCAGCCCCAGCATTTT	CATSLGGNNQPQHF
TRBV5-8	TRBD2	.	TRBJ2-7	TGTGCCAGCAGCCGACTACTAGCGGGAGGAGACGAGCAGTACTTC	CASSRLLAGGDEQYF
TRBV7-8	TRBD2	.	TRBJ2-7	TGTGCCAGCAGCTTATTGACTAGCGGGAGCTCCTACGAGCAGTACTTC	CASSLLTSGSSYEQYF
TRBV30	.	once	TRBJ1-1	TGTGCCTGCACGAGAAACACTGAAGCTTTCTTT	CACTRNTEAFF
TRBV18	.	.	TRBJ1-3	TGTGCCAGCTCACCAAACAGGGACTCTGGAAACACCATATATTTT	CASSPNRDSGNTIYF
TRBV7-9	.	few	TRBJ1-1	TGTGCCAGCAGCTTAGGGGCTGGATACATGAACACTGAAGCTTTCTTT	CASSLGAGYMNTEAFF
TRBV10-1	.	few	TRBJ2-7	TGCGCCAGCAGTGAGTCGAGAACGGGGCAGTACTTC	CASSESRTGQYF
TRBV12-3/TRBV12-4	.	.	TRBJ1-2	TGTGCCAGCAGTTTAGTGGGGGGGAAGGGCTACACCTTC	CASSLVGGKGYTF
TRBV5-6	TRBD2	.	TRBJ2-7	TGTGCCAGCAGCTTCACTAGCGGGGATAGGTACGAGCAGTACTTC	CASSFTSGDRYEQYF